The next 25 T cell receptor beta chains were all read from a single sample in a study of T-cell memory formation after mild COVID-19. One entry per CDR3 protein results from TCRdb running MiXCR on the 5' RACE reads. The data hold roughly 300,000 distinct CDR3 sequences, with approximately 8.4% observed a single time. Material for sequencing was PBMCs or a T cell subset sorted from them (not recorded which). The receptors derive from a man aged 18 to 29 who had mild COVID-19 (a few samples of this study predate the infection). Cell type and time point are not known.

The J gene is TRBJ2-6, the V gene TRBV12-3 or TRBV12-4; no reliable D call. With 0 bases removed from V and 3 bases from J, the gap between germline ends came to 21 bases. This CDR3 is 20 amino acids long. The CDR3 loop is CASSLAPDPLDLGGANVLTF. The DNA of the CDR3 is TGTGCCAGCAGTTTAGCGCCCGATCCCTTGGATTTGGGTGGGGCCAACGTCCTGACTTTC.

This clonotype was observed a handful of times. This chain links TRBV7-2 with TRBJ2-7; tentative D call: TRBD2 (6 bases). Per germline, CDR1 SGHTA and CDR2 FQGNSA. The CDR3 length is 16 residues. The V end lost 5 bases, the J end lost 2 bases, and 19 bases lay between the germline ends. CDR3 sequence: CASSPSRGRFAYEQYF. Here the CDR3 DNA reads TGTGCCAGCAGCCCATCGCGGGGCAGGTTCGCCTACGAGCAGTACTTC.

In its sample, this clonotype was seen a few times. The chain employs TRBV7-9 and TRBJ1-2; 7 positions match TRBD1. J gave up 8 bases and V 5 bases, and 5 bases lay outside the gene matches. There are 12 residues in the CDR3. Germline V gene data show CDR1 as SEHNR and CDR2 as FQNEAQ (reference sequence). The chain's CDR3 is CASSLNRGGYTF. The CDR3 DNA sequence: TGTGCCAGCAGCCTAAACAGGGGCGGCTACACCTTC.

This rearrangement joins TRBV20-1 to TRBJ2-1, with TRBD2 identical over 8 bases. The CDR3 length is 14 residues. V gave up 0 bases and J gave up 6 bases; unmatched junction bases: 4. The germline CDR1 and CDR2 sequences are DFQATT and SNEGSKA (reference sequence). In DNA form, the CDR3 reads TGCAGTGCTAGAGATTCCGGGGGGGGCAATGAGCAGTTCTTC. This codes for CSARDSGGGNEQFF.

The V call is TRBV27, the J call TRBJ2-3, with D hard to call. The CDR3 is 15 amino acids. Trimming pared 7 bases from V and 0 bases from J, leaving 14 bases between. The germline V gene encodes CDR1 MNHEY and CDR2 SMNVEV (reference sequence). CDR3 region: CASKRFSVSTDTQYF. CDR3 sequence (DNA): TGTGCCAGCAAAAGGTTCAGTGTTAGCACAGATACGCAGTATTTT.

In this sample, this clonotype turned up a few times. V gene TRBV7-9 combines with J gene TRBJ2-7; D not certain. Germline assignment: CDR1 SEHNR and CDR2 FQNEAQ (reference sequence). The length of the CDR3 is 11 residues. With 11 bases removed from V and 2 bases from J, the gap between germline ends came to 10 bases. The CDR3 spells CALGIPYEQYF. The CDR3 DNA is TGTGCCCTGGGGATTCCCTACGAGCAGTACTTC.

This clonotype was observed a handful of times. J is TRBJ1-4 and V is TRBV20-1; 10 bases match TRBD1. Germline trimming cut 5 bases from V and 6 bases from J; bases unmatched to any gene: 6. Germline CDR1 DFQATT, CDR2 SNEGSKA (reference sequence). CDR3 length equals 14 residues. CDR3 nucleotide sequence: TGCAGTGCTGTTCCGGGACAGGGGTATGAAAAACTGTTTTTT. Its translation: CSAVPGQGYEKLFF.

This clonotype was counted only a few times. V gene TRBV12-3 or TRBV12-4 combines with J gene TRBJ2-5; the match to TRBD2 covers 7 bases. This CDR3 spans 14 amino acids. V lost 7 bases to trimming and J lost 5 bases; unmatched junction nucleotides: 10. The CDR3 region is CASTIGGVPETQYF. CDR3 in DNA: TGTGCCAGCACCATTGGGGGGGTTCCGGAGACCCAGTACTTC.

The chain couples TRBV7-4 to TRBJ2-7, with D perhaps TRBD1 or TRBD2 (5 bases each). In germline, CDR1 is SGHVT, CDR2 SQSDAQ. The CDR3 has 13 amino acids. Trimming pared 3 bases from V and 3 bases from J, leaving 9 bases between. The CDR3, as DNA: TGTGCCAGCAGCTTCCAGGGAGTCTACGAGCAGTACGTC. It codes for CASSFQGVYEQYV.

This clonotype was found a few times. At one boundary the junction diverges from the germline segment, which might be a read error. The chain has TRBV9 and TRBJ1-2; D is perhaps TRBD1 (5 bases). The CDR3 has 15 amino acids. Germline V gene data show CDR1 as SGDLS and CDR2 as YYNGEE. CDR3: CASSGDPTVNYGYTF. As DNA, the CDR3 is TGTGCTAGCAGCGGAGACCCGACAGTGAACTATGGCTACACCTTC.

This sequence joins TRBV7-2 and TRBJ2-4; the match to TRBD2 covers 7 bases. This CDR3 has 14 residues. The trim removed 2 bases at V and 6 bases at J, leaving 4 bases unmatched. From germline, CDR1 is SGHTA and CDR2 FQGNSA. Here the CDR3 DNA reads TGTGCCAGCAGCTTAAGTAGGGAGGGAAACATTCAGTACTTC. Translating it yields CASSLSREGNIQYF. The variable domain in full, completed from reference TRBV7-2 and TRBJ2-4, reads GAGVSQSPSNKVTEKGKDVELRCDPISGHTALYWYRQSLGQGLEFLIYFQGNSAPDKSGLPSDRFSAERTGGSVSTLTIQRTQQEDSAVYLCASSLSREGNIQYFGAGTRLSVL.

The rearrangement uses TRBV20-1 and TRBJ2-5; 9 nucleotides line up with TRBD2. V lost 4 bases and J lost 2; bases outside the gene matches: 11. CDR1 is DFQATT and CDR2 is SNEGSKA in the germline V gene (reference sequence). The CDR3 extends over 16 amino acids. Here the CDR3 reads CSANDGMRGGQETQYF. For the CDR3, the DNA is TGCAGTGCTAACGACGGGATGCGGGGGGGGCAAGAGACCCAGTACTTC.

This sequence joins TRBV7-3 and TRBJ2-7; 8 nucleotides line up with TRBD2. The CDR3 totals 15 residues. The ends lost 2 bases at V and 4 bases at J; junction bases unmatched: 7. CDR1 SGHTA and CDR2 FQGTGA come from the germline V gene. Written as DNA, the CDR3 is TGTGCCAGCAGCTTACACGGTAGCGGGGAATACGAGCAGTACGTC. Translating it yields CASSLHGSGEYEQYV.

The rearrangement uses TRBV2 and TRBJ2-1; TRBD1 matches at 10 bases. CDR3 length equals 15 residues. Germline values: CDR1 SNHLY, CDR2 FYNNEI. Trimming removed 0 bases from V and 7 bases from J; junction bases left unmatched: 3. CDR3 nucleotides: TGTGCCAGCAGTGAAGCCCGGGACAGGGGAAATGAGCAGTTCTTC. Protein: CASSEARDRGNEQFF.

This clonotype was observed many times. The chain uses TRBV7-9 and TRBJ1-4, with 7 bases lining up with TRBD1. The V gene end was trimmed by 1 base and the J gene end by 7 bases; junction bases not matched to a gene: 0. The CDR3 has 13 residues. From germline, CDR1 is SEHNR and CDR2 FQNEAQ (reference sequence). The CDR3 nucleotides read TGTGCCAGCAGCTTAGGACAGGGTGAAAAACTGTTTTTT. It is translated as CASSLGQGEKLFF.

The table lists this clonotype with a few counts. The chain couples TRBV20-1 to TRBJ2-7; 8 nucleotides agree with TRBD1. Per the germline V gene, CDR1 is DFQATT and CDR2 is SNEGSKA (reference sequence). The CDR3 is 15 amino acids. V trimming: 3 bases; J trimming: 3 bases; junction bases outside the gene matches: 10. CDR3 sequence reads: CSARMRQGSSYEQYF. CDR3 DNA sequence: TGCAGTGCTAGGATGAGACAGGGGTCAAGCTACGAGCAGTACTTC.

This clonotype has only a few counts. This chain connects TRBV11-2 to TRBJ2-1, with 10 bases lining up with TRBD1. The V segment lost 5 bases and the J segment 9 bases; nucleotides outside the gene matches: 10. The CDR3 totals 15 residues. Germline CDR1 reads SGHAT; CDR2 reads FQNNGV. The CDR3 DNA sequence: TGTGCCAGCAGCCGCGGGGGACAGGGGCTTTCTGAGCAGTTCTTC. Its translation is CASSRGGQGLSEQFF. The whole variable domain, remainder taken from reference TRBV11-2 and TRBJ2-1, is EAGVAQSPRYKIIEKRQSVAFWCNPISGHATLYWYQQILGQGPKLLIQFQNNGVVDDSQLPKDRFSAERLKGVDSTLKIQPAKLEDSAVYLCASSRGGQGLSEQFFGPGTRLTVL.

This clonotype was seen more than once but under ten times. The rearrangement uses TRBV9 and TRBJ2-3; TRBD2 matches at 9 bases. CDR3 length: 15 amino acids. Germline CDR1 SGDLS, CDR2 YYNGEE. V gave up 0 bases and J gave up 5 bases; unmatched junction bases: 4. The CDR3: CASSVEGGGEDTQYF. The CDR3 bases are TGTGCCAGCAGCGTAGAAGGCGGGGGGGAAGATACGCAGTATTTT.

This clonotype was recorded a few times. This chain joins TRBV27 and TRBJ1-1; 7 nucleotides agree with TRBD1. The germline V gene has CDR1 MNHEY and CDR2 SMNVEV (reference sequence). V shed 7 bases, J shed 5 bases, and the junction held 13 bases outside the gene matches. The CDR3 contains 15 residues. CDR3 amino acids: CASTTYRGLGTEAFF. The CDR3, as DNA: TGTGCCAGCACCACTTATAGGGGGCTTGGAACTGAAGCTTTCTTT.

Many counts were recorded for this clonotype. The chain recombines TRBV12-3 or TRBV12-4 with TRBJ2-7, with TRBD1 matching over 7 bases. The CDR3 is 14 residues long. With V trimmed by 6 bases and J by 6 bases, 11 bases remained unmatched. The CDR3 protein is CASSHTSTGFEQYV. In DNA form, the CDR3 reads TGTGCCAGCAGCCACACTTCGACAGGGTTCGAGCAGTACGTC.

This clonotype appeared a few times. The CDR3 is CASSEGTSGAQETQYF. The CDR3 DNA reads as TGTGCCAGCAGCGAAGGGACTAGCGGGGCGCAAGAGACCCAGTACTTC. The chain carries TRBV7-9 and TRBJ2-5; TRBD2 matches at 13 bases. Germline loops: CDR1 SEHNR, CDR2 FQNEAQ (reference sequence). V lost 5 bases and J lost 2; bases outside the gene matches: 5. The CDR3 runs to 16 residues.

The genes are TRBV20-1 and TRBJ2-6, with D unclear. V lost 3 bases, J lost 3 bases, and 9 bases lay in between. This CDR3 is 14 amino acids long. CDR1 and CDR2 from the germline V gene are DFQATT and SNEGSKA (reference sequence). The CDR3 region is CSASREGGANVLTF. CDR3 DNA: TGCAGTGCTAGTAGGGAAGGTGGGGCCAACGTCCTGACTTTC.

The sample holds many counts of this clonotype. This sequence joins TRBV2 and TRBJ2-1; D is perhaps TRBD1 (6 bases). The CDR3 loop spans 15 amino acids. The V gene's germline CDR1 is SNHLY and CDR2 FYNNEI. Between the trimmed V and J ends, which lost 7 bases and 0 bases, there was a span of 13 bases. CDR3 residues: CASTDQGHSYNEQFF. DNA of the CDR3: TGTGCCAGCACCGATCAGGGGCACTCCTACAATGAGCAGTTCTTC.

This clonotype has a count of ten or more. The rearrangement uses TRBV20-1 and TRBJ1-4; D gene ambiguous. Deletions cut 0 bases from V and 3 bases from J, with 11 bases between. Germline V gene sequence: CDR1 DFQATT, CDR2 SNEGSKA (reference sequence). The CDR3 extends over 15 amino acids. The CDR3 reads CSARDPTKSNEKLFF. CDR3 nucleotides: TGCAGTGCTAGAGATCCGACTAAGTCTAATGAAAAACTGTTTTTT.

The table lists this clonotype with a few counts. This rearrangement joins TRBV27 to TRBJ2-7; TRBD2 might be the D (7 bases). CDR3 length: 14 amino acids. CDR1 and CDR2 from the germline V gene are MNHEY and SMNVEV (reference sequence). The V gene lost 2 bases and the J gene lost 5 bases, with 13 bases spanning the gap. The CDR3 DNA reads TGTGCCAGCAGTTTAAGGGGGGGCTACGACGAGCAGTACTTC. Its translation: CASSLRGGYDEQYF.